What follows describes a single TCR beta chain. About 0.45 to 1 ug RNA was reverse transcribed with random hexamers. Each CDR3 protein gets one entry after TCRdb re-called the immunoSEQ multiplex PCR reads with MiXCR. The profile shows 140,000 or so distinct CDR3 sequences, 94% of them singletons. This record belongs to a study of CD8 T cells in Susac syndrome. Germline assignment: CDR1 SGDLS and CDR2 YYNGEE. With V trimmed by 4 bases and J by 0 bases, 8 bases remained unmatched. The CDR3 is 17 amino acids. The authors sequenced TCR beta from blood CD8+ and CD4+ T cells. Controls comprised healthy donors matched for age and sex.

Material: CD4+ T cells from PBMCs. The rearrangement uses TRBV9 and TRBJ1-3; 9 positions match TRBD1. The sequence derives from a human donor in good health. The CDR3 spells CASSRTGVVFSGNTIYF. CDR3 in DNA: TGTGCCAGCAGCCGGACAGGGGTAGTATTCTCTGGAAACACCATATATTTT.